This T cell receptor (beta chain) was sequenced in a study of blood T cell repertoires in COVID-19. The overall study: In each case, the material was cDNA or gDNA derived from T cells, B-cell-depleted T cells, or PBMCs.

This clone appeared a single time. Measured with immunoSEQ multiplex PCR; TCRdb has only the in-frame clones, and not every one. Here the sample spans a few hundred thousand clones, 80% to 90% being singletons. The junction had 5 bases not matched to a gene; V was cut back by 3 bases and J by 1 base. The CDR3 spans 16 residues. Per the germline V gene, CDR1 is SGDLS and CDR2 is YYNGEE. Ages ranged from roughly 18 to 100 years, with residence in 24 US areas. This TCR derives from a woman aged 18 to 35 who had recovered from COVID-19. The V call is TRBV9, the J call TRBJ1-2; TRBD1 matches at 11 bases. The specimen sequenced was PBMCs or T cells enriched from blood (not recorded which). The CDR3 here is CASSGGTGGVNYGYTF. The CDR3 DNA is TGTGCCAGCAGCGGGGGGACAGGGGGTGTTAACTATGGCTACACCTTC.